This entry concerns a single T cell receptor (beta chain). Its target is unknown. The V end lost 3 bases, the J end lost 3 bases, and 11 bases lay between the germline ends. CDR1 is DFQATT and CDR2 is SNEGSKA in the germline V gene (reference sequence). The CDR3 runs 13 residues. The sample providers were healthy Caucasian people from Russia, aged about 6 to 95. There were at least 5.5 micrograms of total RNA extracted from every sample. For the second PCR, which ran for about 6 to 12 cycles, a sample-barcoded 5' primer and a J-beta primer mix were used. Each cDNA was tagged by a template-switch adaptor containing 12 random nucleotides. MiXCR was run by TCRdb on the 5' RACE reads, yielding one entry per CDR3 protein. The table shows about 780,000 distinct CDR3 sequences, with about half occurring only once. This sample was included in a study of blood T cells in healthy people across ages. Study findings and constraints: With age, beta diversity per million T cells declined roughly linearly, significantly by 30 to 40.

The V call is TRBV20-1, the J call TRBJ2-5; D not certain. The origin of this receptor is a man older than 75 in good health. The sequenced sample consisted of blood. The CDR3 region is CSASIAGKETQYF. DNA for the CDR3: TGCAGTGCTAGTATCGCCGGAAAAGAGACCCAGTACTTC.